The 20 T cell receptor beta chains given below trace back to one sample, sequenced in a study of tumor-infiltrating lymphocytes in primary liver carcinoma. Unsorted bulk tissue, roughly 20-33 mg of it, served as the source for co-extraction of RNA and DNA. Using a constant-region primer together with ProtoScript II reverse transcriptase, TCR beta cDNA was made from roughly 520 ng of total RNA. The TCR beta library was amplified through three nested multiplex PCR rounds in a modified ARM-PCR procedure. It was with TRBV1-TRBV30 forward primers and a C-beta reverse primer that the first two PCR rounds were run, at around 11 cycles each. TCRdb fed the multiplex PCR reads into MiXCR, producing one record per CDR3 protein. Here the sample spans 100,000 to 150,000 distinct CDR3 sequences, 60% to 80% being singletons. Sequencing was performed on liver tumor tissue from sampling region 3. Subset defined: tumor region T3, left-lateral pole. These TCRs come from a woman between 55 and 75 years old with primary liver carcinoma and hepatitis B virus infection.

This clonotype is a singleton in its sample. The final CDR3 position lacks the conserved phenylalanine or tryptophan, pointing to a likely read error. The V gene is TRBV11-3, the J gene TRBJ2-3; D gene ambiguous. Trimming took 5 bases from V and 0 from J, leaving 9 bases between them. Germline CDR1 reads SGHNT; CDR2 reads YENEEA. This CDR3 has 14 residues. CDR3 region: CASSLRTSTDTQYY. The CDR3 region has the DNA TGTGCCAGCAGCCTCAGAACTAGCACAGATACGCAGTATTAT.

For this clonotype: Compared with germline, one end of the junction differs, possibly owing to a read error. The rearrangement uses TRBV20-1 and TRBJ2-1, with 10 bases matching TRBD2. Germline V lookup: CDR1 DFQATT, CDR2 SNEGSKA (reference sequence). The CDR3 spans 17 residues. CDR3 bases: TGCAGTGGTAGAGGGGCTGCTAGCGGGAGCTCCTACAATGAGCAGTTCTTC. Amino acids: CSGRGAASGSSYNEQFF.

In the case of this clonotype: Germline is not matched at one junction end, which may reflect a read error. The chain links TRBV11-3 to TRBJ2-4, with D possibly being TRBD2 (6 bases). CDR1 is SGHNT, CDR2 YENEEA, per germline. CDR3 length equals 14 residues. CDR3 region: CVSSLTGGTNIQYF. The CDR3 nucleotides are TGTGTCAGCAGCTTAACTGGCGGGACAAACATTCAGTACTTC.

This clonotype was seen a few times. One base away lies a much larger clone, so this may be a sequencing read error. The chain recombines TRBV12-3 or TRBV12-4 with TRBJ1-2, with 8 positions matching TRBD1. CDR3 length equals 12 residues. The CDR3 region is CVSRDRLYGYTF. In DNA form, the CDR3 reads TGTGTCAGCAGGGACAGGTTGTATGGCTACACCTTC.

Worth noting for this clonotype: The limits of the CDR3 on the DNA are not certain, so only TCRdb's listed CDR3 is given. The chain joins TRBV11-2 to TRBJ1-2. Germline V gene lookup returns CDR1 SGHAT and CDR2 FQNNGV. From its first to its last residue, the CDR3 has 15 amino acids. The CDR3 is CASTRPWGGGSGYIF.

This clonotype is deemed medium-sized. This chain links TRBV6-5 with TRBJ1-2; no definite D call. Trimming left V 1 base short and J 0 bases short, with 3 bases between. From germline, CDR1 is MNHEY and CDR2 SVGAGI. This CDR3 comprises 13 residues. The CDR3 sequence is CASSYFPNYGYTF. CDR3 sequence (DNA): TGTGCCAGCAGTTACTTCCCTAACTATGGCTACACCTTC.

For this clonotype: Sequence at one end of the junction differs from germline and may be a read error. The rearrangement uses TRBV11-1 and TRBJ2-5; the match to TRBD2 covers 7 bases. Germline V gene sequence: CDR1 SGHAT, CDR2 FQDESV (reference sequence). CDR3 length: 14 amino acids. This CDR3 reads CASRLGGEGETQYF. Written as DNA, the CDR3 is TGTGCCAGCCGCTTAGGAGGGGAGGGAGAGACCCAGTACTTC.

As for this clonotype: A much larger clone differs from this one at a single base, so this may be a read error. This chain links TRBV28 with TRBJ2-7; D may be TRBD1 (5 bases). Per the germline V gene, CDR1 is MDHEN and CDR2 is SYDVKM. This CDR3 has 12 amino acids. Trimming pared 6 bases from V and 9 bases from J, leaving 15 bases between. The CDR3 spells CASSIDRNVQYF. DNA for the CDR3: TGTGCCAGCAGCATAGACAGAAACGTGCAGTACTTC.

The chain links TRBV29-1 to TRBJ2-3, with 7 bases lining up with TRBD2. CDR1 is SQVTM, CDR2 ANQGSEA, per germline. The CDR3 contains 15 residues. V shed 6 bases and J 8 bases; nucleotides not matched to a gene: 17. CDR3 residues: CSVHSGGTNLCTQYF. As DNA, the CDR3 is TGCAGCGTACACTCTGGGGGGACTAACCTCTGTACGCAGTATTTT.

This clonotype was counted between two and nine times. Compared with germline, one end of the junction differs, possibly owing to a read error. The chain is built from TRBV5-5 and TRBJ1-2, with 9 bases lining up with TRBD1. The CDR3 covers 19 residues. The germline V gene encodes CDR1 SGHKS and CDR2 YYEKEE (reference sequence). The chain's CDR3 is CASSLGVGLQGAITYDYTF. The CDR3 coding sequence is TGTGCCAGCAGCTTGGGGGTTGGTTTACAGGGGGCGATAACCTATGACTACACCTTC.

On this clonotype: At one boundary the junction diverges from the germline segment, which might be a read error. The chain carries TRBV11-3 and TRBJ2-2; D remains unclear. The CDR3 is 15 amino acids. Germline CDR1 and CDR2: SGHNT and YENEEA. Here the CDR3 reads CASCPSLANTGELFF. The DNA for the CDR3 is TGTGCCAGCTGCCCATCTTTGGCGAATACCGGGGAGCTGTTTTTT.

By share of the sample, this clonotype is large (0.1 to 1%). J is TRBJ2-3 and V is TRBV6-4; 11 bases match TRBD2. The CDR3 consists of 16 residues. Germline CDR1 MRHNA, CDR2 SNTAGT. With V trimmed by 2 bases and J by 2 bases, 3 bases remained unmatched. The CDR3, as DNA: TGTGCCAGCAGTGACGTAGCGGGAGGGTCCACAGATACGCAGTATTTT. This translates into CASSDVAGGSTDTQYF.

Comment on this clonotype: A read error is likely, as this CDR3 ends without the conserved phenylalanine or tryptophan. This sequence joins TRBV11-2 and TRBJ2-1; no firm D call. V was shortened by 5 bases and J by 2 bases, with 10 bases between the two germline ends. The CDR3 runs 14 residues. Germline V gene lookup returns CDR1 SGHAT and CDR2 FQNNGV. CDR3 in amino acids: CASSPRTAYNEQFL. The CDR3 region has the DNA TGTGCCAGCAGCCCTCGCACGGCCTACAATGAGCAGTTCCTC.

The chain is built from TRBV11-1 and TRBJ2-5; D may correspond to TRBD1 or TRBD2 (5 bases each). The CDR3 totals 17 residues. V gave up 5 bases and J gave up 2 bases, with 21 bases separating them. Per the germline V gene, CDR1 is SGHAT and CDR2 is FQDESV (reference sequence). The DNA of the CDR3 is TGTGCCAGCAGCCCCCGCTGGGGCGAGGGTTATCAAGAGACCCAGTACTTC. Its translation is CASSPRWGEGYQETQYF. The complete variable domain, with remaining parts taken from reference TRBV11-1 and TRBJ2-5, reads EAEVAQSPRYKITEKSQAVAFWCDPISGHATLYWYRQILGQGPELLVQFQDESVVDDSQLPKDRFSAERLKGVDSTLKIQPAELGDSAMYLCASSPRWGEGYQETQYFGPGTRLLVL.

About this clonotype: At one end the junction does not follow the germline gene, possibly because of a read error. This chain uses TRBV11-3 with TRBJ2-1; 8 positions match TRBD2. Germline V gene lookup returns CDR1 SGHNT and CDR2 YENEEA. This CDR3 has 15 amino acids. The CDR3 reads CAGSPRGSGNNERLF. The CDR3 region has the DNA TGTGCCGGCAGCCCTCGGGGTAGCGGGAACAATGAGCGGCTCTTC.

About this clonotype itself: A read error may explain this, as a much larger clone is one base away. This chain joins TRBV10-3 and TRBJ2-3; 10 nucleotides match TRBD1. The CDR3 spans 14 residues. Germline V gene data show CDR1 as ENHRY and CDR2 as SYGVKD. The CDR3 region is CAISAGTGADTRYF. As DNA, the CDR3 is TGTGCCATCAGCGCCGGGACAGGGGCAGATACGCGGTATTTT.

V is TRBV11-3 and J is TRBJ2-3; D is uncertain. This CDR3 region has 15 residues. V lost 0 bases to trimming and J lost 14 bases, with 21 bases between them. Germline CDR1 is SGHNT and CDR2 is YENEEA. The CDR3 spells CASSLDQHTTDTRYF. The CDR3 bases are TGTGCCAGCAGCTTAGATCAACATACTACAGATACCCGGTATTTT.

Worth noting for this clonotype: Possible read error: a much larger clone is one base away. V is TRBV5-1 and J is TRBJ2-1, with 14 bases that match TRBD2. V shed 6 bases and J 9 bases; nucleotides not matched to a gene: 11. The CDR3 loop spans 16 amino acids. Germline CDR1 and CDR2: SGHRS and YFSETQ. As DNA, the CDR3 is TGCGCCAGCACCACCCCGGGACTAGCGGGAGCTTCTGAGCAGTTCTTC. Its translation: CASTTPGLAGASEQFF.

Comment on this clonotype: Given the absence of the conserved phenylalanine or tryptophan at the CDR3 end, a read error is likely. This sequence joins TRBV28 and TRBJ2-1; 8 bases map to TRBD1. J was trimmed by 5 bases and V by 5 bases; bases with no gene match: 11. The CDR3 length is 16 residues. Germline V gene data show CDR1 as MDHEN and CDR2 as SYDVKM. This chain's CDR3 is CASSPPDRGHNNEQFL. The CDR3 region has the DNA TGTGCCAGCAGTCCCCCTGACAGGGGACATAACAATGAGCAGTTCTTA.

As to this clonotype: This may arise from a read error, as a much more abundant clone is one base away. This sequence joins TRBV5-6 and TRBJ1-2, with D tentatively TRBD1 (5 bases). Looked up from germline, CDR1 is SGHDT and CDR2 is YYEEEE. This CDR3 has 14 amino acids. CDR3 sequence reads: CTSTLTGLNYGYTF. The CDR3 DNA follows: TGTACCAGCACTCTTACGGGGCTCAACTATGGCTACACCTTC.